Listed below are T cell receptor beta chains from one sample, sequenced in a study of control samples from healthy donors and cancer patients. Assay used: immunoSEQ multiplex PCR; TCRdb lists only in-frame clones, some missing. The sample has 35,000 to 50,000 clones, around 87% seen once. The sequenced sample consisted of PBMCs. All receptors derive from a woman between 55 and 75 years old with lung cancer. CDR3s include the opening cysteine and the closing phenylalanine or tryptophan. A D gene is named only where the DNA matches it firmly. Clone size is shown for a subset of rows, as once, few, many or a class of expanded clone.

V gene	J gene	clone size	D gene	CDR3 DNA	CDR3 protein
TRBV4-3	TRBJ2-7	NA	TRBD1	TGCGCCAGCAGCCAAGGGACAGGGGGCGCTTGGGGGAGCCCCTACGAGCAGTACTTC	CASSQGTGGAWGSPYEQYF
TRBV20-1	TRBJ1-1	NA	TRBD1	TGCAGTGCTAGTTCTCCACAGACAGGGACAATTATGAACACTGAAGCTTTCTTT	CSASSPQTGTIMNTEAFF
TRBV6-2/TRBV6-3	TRBJ1-5	NA	NA	TGTGCCAGCAGTACGCTCCAGGGGTATCAGCCCCAGCATTTT	CASSTLQGYQPQHF
TRBV7-9	TRBJ2-5	NA	NA	TGTGCCAGCAGCTTAGTTGACAGCTCTTTTGGGACCCAGTACTTC	CASSLVDSSFGTQYF
TRBV10-3	TRBJ1-5	once	TRBD1	TGTGCCATCAGTGAACAGGGGGCTGATCAGCCCCAGCATTTT	CAISEQGADQPQHF
TRBV3-1/TRBV3-2	TRBJ2-7	NA	NA	TGTGCCAGCAGCCAAGAGGGCAGGGCTAGCGATGAGCAGTACTTC	CASSQEGRASDEQYF
TRBV29-1	TRBJ1-1	NA	NA	TGCAGCGTGGCCCAGACAGGAATGGGCACTGAAGCTTTCTTT	CSVAQTGMGTEAFF
TRBV6-1	TRBJ1-5	NA	NA	TGTGCCAGCAGTGATTTCGGACAACTAAGCAATCAGCCCCAGCATTTT	CASSDFGQLSNQPQHF
TRBV6-5	TRBJ1-6	NA	TRBD1	TGTGCCAGCAGCCAAAACAGGGGGCCGTATTCACCCCTCCACTTT	CASSQNRGPYSPLHF
TRBV11-3	TRBJ1-2	NA	NA	TGTGCCAGCAGCTTAGGAAGTTTTGGCTACACCTTC	CASSLGSFGYTF
TRBV5-1	TRBJ1-3	few	NA	TGCGCCAGCAGCTTTGACAGTAACTCTGGAAACACCATATATTTT	CASSFDSNSGNTIYF
TRBV12-3/TRBV12-4	TRBJ2-7	NA	TRBD2	TGTGCCAGCCGACTAGCGGGAAACTACGAGCAGTACTTC	CASRLAGNYEQYF
TRBV29-1	TRBJ2-7	NA	TRBD1	TGCAGCGTTGATAAGGGACAGGGAACCCACTTCTACGAGCAGTACTTC	CSVDKGQGTHFYEQYF
TRBV7-4	TRBJ2-1	NA	NA	TGTGCCAGCAGCTTAAAGTCGATTGAGCAGTTCTTC	CASSLKSIEQFF
TRBV2	TRBJ1-3	NA	TRBD1	TGTGCCACGGGACAGGCTTTCTCTGGAAACACCATATATTTT	CATGQAFSGNTIYF
TRBV2	TRBJ1-2	NA	NA	TGTGCCAGCCTTGAGAGTAACTATGGCTACACCTTC	CASLESNYGYTF
TRBV7-2	TRBJ2-1	NA	NA	TGTGCCAGCAGCTTAGTCGGGAGCTCCTACAATGAGCAGTTCTTC	CASSLVGSSYNEQFF
TRBV19	TRBJ2-7	few	NA	TGTGCCAGTAGTCCTGAGGGAGCGTATAGCTCCTACGAGCAGTACTTC	CASSPEGAYSSYEQYF
TRBV3-1/TRBV3-2	TRBJ1-1	NA	NA	TGTGCCAGCAGCCAAGGCCCCCAAAACGCTGAAGCTTTCTTT	CASSQGPQNAEAFF
TRBV30	TRBJ2-7	NA	TRBD1	TGTGCCTGGAGTGGAGGGGGCGCCTCCTACGAGCAGTACTTC	CAWSGGGASYEQYF
TRBV4-1	TRBJ2-7	NA	NA	TGCGCCAGCAGCCAAGCCCCACTTGCGAACTACGAGCAGTACTTC	CASSQAPLANYEQYF
TRBV7-3	TRBJ1-1	NA	NA	TGTGCCAGCAGCTTAGATTTAAACACTGAAGCTTTCTTT	CASSLDLNTEAFF
TRBV19	TRBJ1-5	NA	NA	TGTGCCAGTAGTACGTTTGGCACCCCGGGGATGCAGCCCCAGCATTTT	CASSTFGTPGMQPQHF
TRBV4-3	TRBJ1-3	NA	NA	TGCGCCAGCAGTCGAGCAGGGTCCTCTGGAAACACCATATATTTT	CASSRAGSSGNTIYF
TRBV4-1	TRBJ1-2	few	NA	TGCGCCAGCAGCCAAGATGGGAGACCCCAATATGGCTACACCTTC	CASSQDGRPQYGYTF
TRBV19	TRBJ2-2	NA	NA	TGTGCCAGTAGTAGACAGCAGACCGGGGAGCTGTTTTTT	CASSRQQTGELFF
TRBV12-5	TRBJ1-2	NA	NA	TGTGCTAGTGGTTCCGATACAGGCTCCTATGGCTACACCTTC	CASGSDTGSYGYTF
TRBV4-2	TRBJ2-2	NA	TRBD1	TGTGCCAGCAGCCAAGATAACAGGGGCGGCAGCGGGGAGCTGTTTTTT	CASSQDNRGGSGELFF
TRBV11-2	TRBJ2-7	NA	NA	TGTGCCAGCAGCTTAGCGGGGAGCTCCTACGAGCAGTACTTC	CASSLAGSSYEQYF
TRBV28	TRBJ2-3	NA	NA	TGTGCCAGCAGCTCGCTGGCCCCAGATACGCAGTATTTT	CASSSLAPDTQYF
TRBV16	TRBJ1-4	once	NA	TGTGCCAGCAGCCAACCTGATAAGGGACGGGGTGAAAAACTGTTTTTT	CASSQPDKGRGEKLFF
TRBV29-1	TRBJ2-7	NA	NA	TGCAGCGTCATCAGTCCGAGGGCCTTGTACGAGCAGTACTTC	CSVISPRALYEQYF
TRBV11-3	TRBJ2-7	NA	NA	TGTGCCAGCAGTCCAGACCTGGGACGGACCTACGAGCAGTACTTC	CASSPDLGRTYEQYF
TRBV29-1	TRBJ1-1	NA	NA	TGCAGCGACGGGCATTGGGGAGGGAACACTGAAGCTTTCTTT	CSDGHWGGNTEAFF
TRBV19	TRBJ1-2	NA	NA	TGTGCCAGTAGTATAGCGGACAGTCTTAACTATGGCTACACCTTC	CASSIADSLNYGYTF
TRBV2	TRBJ1-2	NA	TRBD1	TGTGCCAGCAGTGAACAGGGGGTCTATGGCTACACCTTC	CASSEQGVYGYTF
TRBV29-1	TRBJ2-6	NA	NA	TGCAGCGTCGATGAACGACGGGACTCTGGGGCCAACGTCCTGACTTTC	CSVDERRDSGANVLTF
TRBV28	TRBJ1-3	once	NA	TGTGCCAGCAGTTTGGGTGGGGTAGCTGGAAACACCATATATTTT	CASSLGGVAGNTIYF
TRBV5-5	TRBJ2-3	NA	NA	TGTGCCAGCAGCTTGTTCGTCTCTGGGCGCACAGATACGCAGTATTTT	CASSLFVSGRTDTQYF
TRBV19	TRBJ2-5	NA	NA	TGTGCCAGTACCCCACGGGGTAGGGGCAGGCGGATGGGAGAGACCCAGTACTTC	CASTPRGRGRRMGETQYF
TRBV27	TRBJ2-5	few	NA	TGTGCCAGCAGTTTTGACCCGAGGAACCAAGAGACCCAGTACTTC	CASSFDPRNQETQYF
TRBV30	TRBJ1-2	NA	TRBD1	TGTGCCTGGAGACAGGGGCTTAACTATGGCTACACCTTC	CAWRQGLNYGYTF
TRBV29-1	TRBJ1-1	few	NA	TGCAGCGTTGCGGACGCCTCTGAAGCTTTCTTT	CSVADASEAFF
TRBV27	TRBJ2-7	few	NA	TGTGCCAGCAGTTTAGATTTGGGGCGGGCCTACGAGCAGTACTTC	CASSLDLGRAYEQYF
TRBV24-1	TRBJ1-2	NA	NA	TGTGCCACCAGCTCTTGGGCGGGGTCGGATGGCTACACCTTC	CATSSWAGSDGYTF
TRBV12-5	TRBJ2-7	NA	NA	TGTGCTAGTGGTTTGGTCGTCCCGGCCCGGAGGGGGTACGAGCAGTACTTC	CASGLVVPARRGYEQYF
TRBV5-6	TRBJ2-3	NA	NA	TGTGCCAGCAGGCTGACAGATACGCAGTATTTT	CASRLTDTQYF
TRBV27	TRBJ2-3	NA	NA	TGTGCCAGCAGCCCAAGGCCTGACACAGATACGCAGTATTTT	CASSPRPDTDTQYF
TRBV10-3	TRBJ2-1	once	NA	TGTGCCATCAGTCCAGGGACCTACACCTACAATGAGCAGTTCTTC	CAISPGTYTYNEQFF
TRBV7-6	TRBJ2-7	few	NA	TGTGCCAGCAGCACAGACACCAGCGAGCAGTACTTC	CASSTDTSEQYF